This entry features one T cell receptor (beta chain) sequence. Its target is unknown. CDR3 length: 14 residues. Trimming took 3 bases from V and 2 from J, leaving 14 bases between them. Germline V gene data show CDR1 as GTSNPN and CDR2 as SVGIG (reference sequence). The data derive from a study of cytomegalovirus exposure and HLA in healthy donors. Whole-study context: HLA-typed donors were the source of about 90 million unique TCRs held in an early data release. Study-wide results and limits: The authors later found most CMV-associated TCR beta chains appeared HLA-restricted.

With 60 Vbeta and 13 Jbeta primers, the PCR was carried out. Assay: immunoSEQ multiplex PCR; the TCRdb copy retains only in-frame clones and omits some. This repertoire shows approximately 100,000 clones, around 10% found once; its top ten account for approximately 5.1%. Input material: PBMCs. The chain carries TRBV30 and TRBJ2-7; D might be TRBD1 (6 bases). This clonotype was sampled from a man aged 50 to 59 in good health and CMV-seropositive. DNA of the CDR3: TGTGCCTGGAGGTCGACAGGCCGCACCTACGAGCAGTACTTC. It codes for CAWRSTGRTYEQYF.